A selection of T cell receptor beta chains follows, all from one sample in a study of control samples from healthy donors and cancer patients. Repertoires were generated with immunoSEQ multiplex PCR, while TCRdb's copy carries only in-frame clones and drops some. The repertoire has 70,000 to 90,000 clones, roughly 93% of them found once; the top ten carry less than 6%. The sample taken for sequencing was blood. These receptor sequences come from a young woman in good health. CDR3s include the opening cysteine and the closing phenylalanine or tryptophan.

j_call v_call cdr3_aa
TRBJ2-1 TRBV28 CASSFLDRGYGEQFF
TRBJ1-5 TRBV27 CASSFRGTGGGSNQPQHF
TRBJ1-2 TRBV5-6 CASSWDRGNYGYTF
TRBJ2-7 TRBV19 CASSIVLRGEQYF
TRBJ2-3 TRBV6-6 CASSYGHPTDTQYF
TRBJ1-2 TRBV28 CASTSPAGDGYYGYTF
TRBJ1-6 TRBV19 CASSISRELLHF
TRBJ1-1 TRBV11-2 CASSLVQGRTEAFF
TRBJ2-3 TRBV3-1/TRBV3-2 CASSTTITSDTDTQYF
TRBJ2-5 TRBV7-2 CASSPERAEETQYF
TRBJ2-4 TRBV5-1 CASSAGAMGNIQYF
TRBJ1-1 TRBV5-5 CASSTYRGNTEAFF
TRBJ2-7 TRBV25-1 CASSASGGPSYEQYF
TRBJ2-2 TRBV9 CASSETRGAGELFF
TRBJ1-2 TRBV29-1 CSVDSLGQNYGYTF
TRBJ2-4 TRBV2 CASDRGSVAKNIQYF
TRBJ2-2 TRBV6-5 CASRGSNTGELFF
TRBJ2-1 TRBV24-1 CATSDLGPWDYNEQFF
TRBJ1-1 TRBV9 CASSVDTNTEAFF
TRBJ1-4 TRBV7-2 CASSPNLEKLFF
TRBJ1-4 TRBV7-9 CASSLLIGFGNEKLFF
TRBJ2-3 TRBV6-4 CASSDLPGSTDTQYF
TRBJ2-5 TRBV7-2 CASSKTGKTQETQYF
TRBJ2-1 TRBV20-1 CSASGQTGNNEQFF
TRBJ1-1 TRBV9 CASSVSGENTEAFF
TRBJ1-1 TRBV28 CASRDGQGNTEAFF
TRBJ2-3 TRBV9 CASSVVQGMTDTQYF
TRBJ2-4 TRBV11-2 CASSPKNIQYF
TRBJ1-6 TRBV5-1 CASSLVPGQYNSPLHF
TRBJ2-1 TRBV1 CTSSRETYETGGTEQFF
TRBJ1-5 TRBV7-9 CASSFGQGNQPQHF
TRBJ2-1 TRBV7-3 CASSLRVDNEQFF
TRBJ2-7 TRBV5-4 CASSKLGTSGFAYEQYF
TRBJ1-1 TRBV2 CASSTGFTNTEAFF
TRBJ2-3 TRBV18 CASSPGVLGSEDTQYF
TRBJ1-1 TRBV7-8 CASSLQGGVNTEAFF
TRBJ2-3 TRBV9 CASSGGQGVSTDTQYF
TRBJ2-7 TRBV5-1 CASSSSYEQYF
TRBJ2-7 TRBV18 CASSPLALPGSPSYEQYF
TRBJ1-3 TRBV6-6 CASTALQGNTIYF
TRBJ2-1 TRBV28 CASRTGTAGHNEQFF
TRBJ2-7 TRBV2 CASKRGGATYEQYF
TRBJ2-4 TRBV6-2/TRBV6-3 CASSYSSLTGSEGDIQYF
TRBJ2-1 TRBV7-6 CASSRYIIAGGYNEQFF
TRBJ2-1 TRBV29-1 CSAGPGDEQFF
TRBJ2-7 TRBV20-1 CSAFRDKQYF
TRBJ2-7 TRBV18 CASSPQSGGEQYF
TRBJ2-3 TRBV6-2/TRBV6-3 CASSYLLAPADTQYF
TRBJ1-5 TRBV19 CASTPTGAGNQPQHF
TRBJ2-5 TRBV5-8 CASSLEGQGETQYF
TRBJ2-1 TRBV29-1 CSVIGRLAGLNEQFF
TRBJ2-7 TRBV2 CASGGLAVYEQYF
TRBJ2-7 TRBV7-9 CASSLALGAHYEQYF